Listed below are T cell receptor beta chains from one sample, sequenced in a study of T cell repertoires in cytomegalovirus infection. TCRdb ran MiXCR on the reads and lists one entry per CDR3 protein. The sample lists about 740,000 distinct CDR3 sequences; roughly 36% were seen once. The sequencing input was PBMCs. The receptors derive from a human donor in good health (CMV status not recorded). Some clones in this sample may be carry-over from other donors' samples. The CDR3 runs from the conserved cysteine through the conserved F or W. Fields, in order: clone size, J gene, V gene, D gene, CDR3 protein, CDR3 DNA. D genes are given only for firm matches. Clone size is given for some rows only: seen once, a few or many times, or a class if the clone is expanded.

size: -
J: TRBJ1-6
V: TRBV20-1
D: TRBD1
CDR3: CSARRGSGQNMNSPLHF
DNA: TGCAGTGCTAGAAGAGGATCGGGACAGAACATGAATTCACCCCTCCACTTT

size: -
J: TRBJ2-1
V: TRBV28
D: -
CDR3: CASRKTYSSYNEQFF
DNA: TGTGCCAGCAGAAAAACTTACAGCTCCTACAATGAGCAGTTCTTC

size: -
J: TRBJ2-7
V: TRBV20-1
D: -
CDR3: CSASRPGQVYEQYF
DNA: TGCAGTGCTAGTCGTCCAGGCCAAGTCTACGAGCAGTACTTC

size: few
J: TRBJ2-5
V: TRBV7-2
D: TRBD2
CDR3: CASHPGTSGRFGETQYF
DNA: TGTGCCAGCCATCCCGGGACTAGCGGGAGATTCGGAGAGACCCAGTACTTC

size: -
J: TRBJ2-1
V: TRBV20-1
D: -
CDR3: CSASPYGEDEQFF
DNA: TGCAGTGCTAGTCCATATGGCGAAGATGAGCAGTTCTTC

size: few
J: TRBJ1-2
V: TRBV19
D: TRBD1
CDR3: CASSRDRGNYGYTF
DNA: TGTGCCAGTAGCCGGGACAGGGGAAACTATGGCTACACCTTC

size: -
J: TRBJ1-1
V: TRBV28
D: -
CDR3: CASSLISRPEAFF
DNA: TGTGCCAGCAGTCTTATCAGTCGGCCTGAAGCTTTCTTT

size: -
J: TRBJ2-5
V: TRBV12-3/TRBV12-4
D: -
CDR3: CASSLDPRGETQYF
DNA: TGTGCCAGCAGTTTAGATCCCAGGGGTGAGACCCAGTACTTC

size: -
J: TRBJ2-1
V: TRBV6-2/TRBV6-3
D: -
CDR3: CASSPGGNRYNEQFF
DNA: TGTGCCAGCTCCCCAGGCGGCAATAGGTACAATGAGCAGTTCTTC

size: -
J: TRBJ2-1
V: TRBV28
D: -
CDR3: CATGAYNEQFF
DNA: TGTGCCACAGGGGCCTACAATGAGCAGTTCTTC

size: -
J: TRBJ2-5
V: TRBV20-1
D: -
CDR3: CSAKLYQETQYF
DNA: TGCAGTGCTAAGTTGTACCAAGAGACCCAGTACTTC

size: few
J: TRBJ1-1
V: TRBV20-1
D: -
CDR3: CSAPWAGRDTEAFF
DNA: TGCAGTGCCCCCTGGGCGGGAAGGGACACTGAAGCTTTCTTT

size: -
J: TRBJ1-2
V: TRBV28
D: -
CDR3: CASSLSPPTGYGYTF
DNA: TGTGCCAGCAGTTTATCCCCCCCGACGGGCTATGGCTACACCTTC

size: few
J: TRBJ2-1
V: TRBV7-9
D: -
CDR3: CASSLLDPGRNEQFF
DNA: TGTGCCAGCAGCCTTCTGGACCCGGGGCGCAATGAGCAGTTCTTC

size: -
J: TRBJ1-2
V: TRBV6-2/TRBV6-3
D: -
CDR3: CASTPRGQLYGYTF
DNA: TGTGCCAGCACTCCCCGCGGACAGCTCTATGGCTACACCTTC

size: -
J: TRBJ2-1
V: TRBV6-1
D: TRBD2
CDR3: CASSLNRGPLAGGPYNEQFF
DNA: TGTGCCAGCAGCCTGAACAGGGGGCCCTTAGCGGGAGGGCCCTACAATGAGCAGTTCTTC

size: -
J: TRBJ1-1
V: TRBV19
D: -
CDR3: CASSNGLEAFF
DNA: TGTGCCAGTAGTAATGGTCTTGAAGCTTTCTTT

size: many
J: TRBJ1-1
V: TRBV5-4
D: -
CDR3: CASSQRGVHTEAFF
DNA: TGTGCCAGCAGCCAAAGGGGGGTCCACACTGAAGCTTTCTTT

size: once
J: TRBJ2-1
V: TRBV24-1
D: -
CDR3: CATSDSATDEQFF
DNA: TGTGCCACCAGTGATTCAGCGACGGATGAGCAGTTCTTC

size: few
J: TRBJ2-2
V: TRBV4-2
D: -
CDR3: CASSLKPRGPNTGELFF
DNA: TGTGCCAGCAGCCTTAAGCCGCGGGGACCGAACACCGGGGAGCTGTTTTTT

size: few
J: TRBJ1-1
V: TRBV19
D: -
CDR3: CASKGREPPLTEAFF
DNA: TGTGCCAGTAAAGGAAGAGAACCCCCCCTCACTGAAGCTTTCTTT

size: -
J: TRBJ2-3
V: TRBV7-9
D: TRBD2
CDR3: CASIFGGDTYTQYF
DNA: TGTGCCAGCATCTTCGGGGGGGATACGTATACGCAGTATTTT

size: few
J: TRBJ1-3
V: TRBV4-1
D: -
CDR3: CASSQDLAGPGNTIYF
DNA: TGCGCCAGCAGCCAAGATCTAGCAGGGCCTGGAAACACCATATATTTT

size: many
J: TRBJ2-2
V: TRBV7-9
D: TRBD1
CDR3: CASSLGTAITGELFF
DNA: TGTGCCAGCAGCTTGGGGACAGCCATCACCGGGGAGCTGTTTTTT

size: -
J: TRBJ1-2
V: TRBV6-6
D: -
CDR3: CDSSYLRGRRHGYTF
DNA: TGTGACAGCAGTTACCTTCGTGGGCGTAGGCATGGCTACACCTTC

size: -
J: TRBJ1-2
V: TRBV10-2
D: -
CDR3: CASSEFGGEGYGYTF
DNA: TGCGCCAGCAGTGAGTTTGGAGGGGAAGGCTATGGCTACACCTTC

size: -
J: TRBJ1-2
V: TRBV7-2
D: TRBD1
CDR3: CASSLGTGTPGYTF
DNA: TGTGCCAGCAGCTTAGGGACAGGGACCCCTGGCTACACCTTC

size: -
J: TRBJ2-1
V: TRBV27
D: -
CDR3: CASSLSTGLLNEQFF
DNA: TGTGCCAGCAGTTTAAGCACAGGGTTGCTAAATGAGCAGTTCTTC

size: -
J: TRBJ2-7
V: TRBV12-3/TRBV12-4
D: TRBD2
CDR3: CASSSGEYWTSNAYEQYF
DNA: TGTGCCAGCAGTTCAGGAGAGTATTGGACTAGCAACGCCTACGAGCAGTACTTC

size: many
J: TRBJ2-7
V: TRBV28
D: -
CDR3: CASSLPAGSSYEQYF
DNA: TGTGCCAGCAGTTTACCCGCTGGAAGCTCCTACGAGCAGTACTTC

size: few
J: TRBJ2-7
V: TRBV7-9
D: TRBD1
CDR3: CASSLAGTVLGEQYF
DNA: TGTGCCAGCAGCTTAGCCGGGACAGTCTTGGGTGAGCAGTACTTC

size: few
J: TRBJ2-7
V: TRBV6-1
D: -
CDR3: CAHGAALAYEQYF
DNA: TGTGCCCACGGAGCAGCTTTAGCCTACGAGCAGTACTTC

size: many
J: TRBJ1-2
V: TRBV7-3
D: -
CDR3: CASSPDKNYGYTF
DNA: TGTGCCAGCAGCCCCGACAAAAACTATGGCTACACCTTC

size: -
J: TRBJ2-5
V: TRBV19
D: TRBD2
CDR3: CASSNAGAETQYF
DNA: TGTGCCAGTAGTAATGCGGGAGCGGAGACCCAGTACTTC

size: -
J: TRBJ2-7
V: TRBV27
D: TRBD1
CDR3: CASLRTGGYEQYF
DNA: TGTGCCAGCTTACGGACAGGGGGGTACGAGCAGTACTTC

size: -
J: TRBJ2-7
V: TRBV10-3
D: -
CDR3: CAVSELQGVAYEQYF
DNA: TGTGCCGTCAGTGAGCTTCAGGGTGTTGCCTACGAGCAGTACTTC

size: -
J: TRBJ1-2
V: TRBV19
D: TRBD1
CDR3: CASRDRGSYGYTF
DNA: TGTGCCAGCAGAGACAGGGGGAGCTATGGCTACACCTTC

size: -
J: TRBJ1-5
V: TRBV2
D: -
CDR3: CARSVAGDYSNQPQHF
DNA: TGTGCCCGCAGTGTCGCAGGGGATTATAGCAATCAACCCCAGCATTTT

size: -
J: TRBJ1-2
V: TRBV12-3/TRBV12-4
D: TRBD1
CDR3: CASSGDRVLNYTF
DNA: TGTGCCAGCAGTGGGGACAGGGTCTTAAACTACACCTTC

size: -
J: TRBJ1-1
V: TRBV6-1
D: -
CDR3: CASSTWGGEAFF
DNA: TGTGCCAGCAGCACATGGGGGGGTGAAGCTTTCTTT

size: -
J: TRBJ1-5
V: TRBV30
D: -
CDR3: CAWSVHRDQPQHF
DNA: TGTGCCTGGAGTGTACACCGGGATCAGCCCCAGCATTTT